A selection of T cell receptor beta chains follows, all from one sample in a study of blood T cell repertoires in COVID-19. Method: immunoSEQ multiplex PCR; TCRdb's copy keeps in-frame clones and lacks some. This sample yields 20,000 or so clones, of which around 90% are seen a single time; around 7.1% belongs to the top ten. The specimen was peripheral blood. These receptors were collected from a human donor with active COVID-19. The donor label of this sample is uncertain. CDR3s include the opening cysteine and the closing phenylalanine or tryptophan. Each record gives: J gene, D gene, V gene, clone size, CDR3 DNA, CDR3 protein. D genes are given only for firm matches. Clone sizes are given selectively: once, few, many, or a class where the clone is expanded.

>TRBJ2-7|TRBD1|TRBV5-1|-
TGCGCCAGCAGCTTGGCTAGGGACAGGGACGTATACGAGCAGTACTTC
CASSLARDRDVYEQYF
>TRBJ2-1|-|TRBV9|-
TGTGCCAGCAGCCCCCTCGGAGAGACCGGTGAGCAGTTCTTC
CASSPLGETGEQFF
>TRBJ2-3|-|TRBV9|-
TGTGCCAGCAGCGTAGAGATAGCGGCGGATACGCAGTATTTT
CASSVEIAADTQYF
>TRBJ2-1|-|TRBV28|-
TGTGCCAGCAGTTCCGGAAGCGGTAGCTCCTACAATGAGCAGTTCTTC
CASSSGSGSSYNEQFF
>TRBJ1-2|TRBD1|TRBV5-6|-
TGTGCCAGCAGCCTAATTACCGGGACAGGGTATGGCTACACCTTC
CASSLITGTGYGYTF
>TRBJ1-2|TRBD1|TRBV7-2|-
TGTGCCAGCAGCTTACAAACAGGGGCCTACTATGGCTACACCTTC
CASSLQTGAYYGYTF
>TRBJ2-1|-|TRBV7-3|once
TGTGCCAGCAGCTGGGGACCAGGGGCATACAATGAGCAGTTCTTC
CASSWGPGAYNEQFF
>TRBJ2-1|TRBD2|TRBV6-4|-
TGTGCCAGCAGTGTGGCTAGCGGGACTACCTACAATGAGCAGTTCTTC
CASSVASGTTYNEQFF
>TRBJ2-7|-|TRBV5-4|-
TGTGCCAGCAGCCGTGCCGGAGCCCCCCACGAGCAGTACTTC
CASSRAGAPHEQYF
>TRBJ1-5|-|TRBV6-5|-
TGTGCCAGCAGTTACAGGGGGAACAATCAGCCCCAGCATTTT
CASSYRGNNQPQHF
>TRBJ2-1|TRBD2|TRBV4-3|-
TGCGCCAGCAGCCAAGCCCTCGGGAGGGAGGGGATCAATGAGCAGTTCTTC
CASSQALGREGINEQFF
>TRBJ1-4|-|TRBV19|-
TGTGCCAGTAGGGGGGCCCTTGTCAGGGATGAAAAACTGTTTTTT
CASRGALVRDEKLFF
>TRBJ2-1|TRBD2|TRBV29-1|-
TGCAGCGTTGAGGGACTAGCGGGAGACCAGGCCTACAATGAGCAGTTCTTC
CSVEGLAGDQAYNEQFF
>TRBJ2-1|TRBD2|TRBV5-1|-
TGCGCCAGCAGCGTCCAGCGGGAGGGACGGGAGCAGTTCTTC
CASSVQREGREQFF
>TRBJ2-1|TRBD2|TRBV2|-
TGTGCCAGCAGTGCAGCTAGCGGGAGGTTTAGCTCCTACAATGAGCAGTTCTTC
CASSAASGRFSSYNEQFF
>TRBJ2-1|-|TRBV4-1|-
TGCGCCAGCAGCCAGGGGAGCTCCTACAATGAGCAGTTCTTC
CASSQGSSYNEQFF
>TRBJ2-7|-|TRBV4-1|-
TGCGCCAGCAGCCAAGTCTTGGCTTCCGGGTTCTACGAGCAGTACTTC
CASSQVLASGFYEQYF
>TRBJ2-7|-|TRBV6-2/TRBV6-3|-
TGTGCCAGCAGTTCCGGCGGCTACGAGCAGTACTTC
CASSSGGYEQYF
>TRBJ2-7|TRBD1|TRBV7-3|-
TGTGCCAGCAGTCAAGGGGGCAGCTCCTACGAGCAGTACTTC
CASSQGGSSYEQYF
>TRBJ1-5|TRBD1|TRBV2|-
TGTGCCAGCAGAACCGGGACAGGGGGCGCCCAGCCCCAGCATTTT
CASRTGTGGAQPQHF
>TRBJ2-2|TRBD2|TRBV7-2|-
TGTGCCAGCAGCTCCGGGACTAGCGTCAACACCGGGGAGCTGTTTTTT
CASSSGTSVNTGELFF
>TRBJ2-3|TRBD2|TRBV6-5|-
TGTGCCAGCAGTTACAGCGGGAGTGAGACAGATACGCAGTATTTT
CASSYSGSETDTQYF
>TRBJ1-2|-|TRBV6-6|-
TGTGCCAGCAGTGTCAACCTGGGGGCGACGGGCTACACCTTC
CASSVNLGATGYTF
>TRBJ1-4|-|TRBV11-2|-
TGTGCCAGCAGTTTAGCCGGAGCCCCTGGGGCTTTAGGCGGTGAAAAACTGTTTTTT
CASSLAGAPGALGGEKLFF
>TRBJ2-2|TRBD2|TRBV18|-
TGTGCCAGCTCACCTGGACTAGCGGTTCAAAGCGGGGAGCTGTTTTTT
CASSPGLAVQSGELFF
>TRBJ2-7|TRBD2|TRBV20-1|-
TGCAGTGCCAGTCCTAGCGGGACGTACGAGCAGTACTTC
CSASPSGTYEQYF
>TRBJ2-7|TRBD1|TRBV12-3/TRBV12-4|-
TGTGCCAGCAGTTATGTGGGACAGAACGAGCAGTACTTC
CASSYVGQNEQYF